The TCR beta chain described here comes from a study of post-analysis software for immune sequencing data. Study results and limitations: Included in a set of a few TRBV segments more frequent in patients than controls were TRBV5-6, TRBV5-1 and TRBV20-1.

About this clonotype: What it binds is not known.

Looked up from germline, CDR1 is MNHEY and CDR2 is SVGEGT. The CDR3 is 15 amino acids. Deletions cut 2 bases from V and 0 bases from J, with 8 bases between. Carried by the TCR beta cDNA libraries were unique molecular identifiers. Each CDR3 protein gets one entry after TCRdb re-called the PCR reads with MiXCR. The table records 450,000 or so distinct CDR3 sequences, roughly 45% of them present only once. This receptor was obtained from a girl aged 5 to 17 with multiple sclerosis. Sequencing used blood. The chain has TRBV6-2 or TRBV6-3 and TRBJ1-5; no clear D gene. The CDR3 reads CASSYRRASNQPQHF. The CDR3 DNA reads TGTGCCAGCAGTTACAGGCGGGCTAGCAATCAGCCCCAGCATTTT.